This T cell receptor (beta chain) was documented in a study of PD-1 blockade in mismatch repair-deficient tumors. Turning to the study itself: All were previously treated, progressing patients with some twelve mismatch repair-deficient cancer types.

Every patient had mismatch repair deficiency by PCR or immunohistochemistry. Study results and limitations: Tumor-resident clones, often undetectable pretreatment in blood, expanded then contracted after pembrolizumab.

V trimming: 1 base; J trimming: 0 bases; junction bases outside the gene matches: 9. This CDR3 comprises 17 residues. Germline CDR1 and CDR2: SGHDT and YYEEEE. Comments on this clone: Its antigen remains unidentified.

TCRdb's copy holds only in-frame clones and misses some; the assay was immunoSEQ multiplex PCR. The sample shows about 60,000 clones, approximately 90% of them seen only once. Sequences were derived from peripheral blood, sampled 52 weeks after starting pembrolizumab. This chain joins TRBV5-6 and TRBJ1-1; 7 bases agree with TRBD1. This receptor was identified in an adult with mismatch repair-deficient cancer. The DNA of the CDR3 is TGTGCCAGCAGCTTGCCCCAGGGGGAGAAATTGAACACTGAAGCTTTCTTT. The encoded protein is CASSLPQGEKLNTEAFF.